The T cell receptor (beta chain) under discussion was sequenced for a study of T cells in Graves' hyperthyroidism and ophthalmopathy. TCR beta CDR3 region amplification was performed from RNA transcripts. Carried out on the TCR CDR3, a first-round RT-PCR used the HTBI primer set. MiXCR, applied by TCRdb to the multiplex PCR reads, yields one record per CDR3 protein. The table includes approximately 520,000 distinct CDR3 sequences, 20% to 25% detected once. CDR3 length: 17 amino acids. CDR1 is MNHNS, CDR2 SASEGT, per germline. V lost 1 base and J lost 1, with 14 bases in between. V usage is TRBV6-1 and J usage is TRBJ1-5; D is uncertain. Sequenced sample: blood. This clonotype originated in a man aged 18-30 years with Graves' hyperthyroidism. The CDR3 coding sequence is TGTGCCAGCAGTGAAGAGCCAGATATGATAAGCAATCAGCCCCAGCATTTT. Its translation is CASSEEPDMISNQPQHF.